This T cell receptor beta chain was captured by sequencing in a study of human versus mouse CDR3 diversity and MHC coevolution. Study-wide results and limits: Humans had the largest estimated TCR beta repertoire, 1.5 million to 2 million clonotypes. The lowest clonal inequality scores came from most of the three human donors.

CDR1 is MDHEN, CDR2 SYDVKM, per germline. The CDR3 contains 15 residues. J was trimmed by 4 bases and V by 6 bases; bases with no gene match: 6. Data came from immunoSEQ multiplex PCR; TCRdb stores just in-frame clones and leaves some out. The sample has about 83,000 clones; around 90% are singletons. To note about this clone: As yet, its antigen is unknown.

This clonotype was sampled from a person between 25 and 69 years old in good health. The V and J genes are TRBV28 and TRBJ2-1; 10 bases match TRBD1. Sequencing was performed on naive CD4+ T cells from blood. Subset in this sample: CD45RO-negative CD62L-positive naive CD4 T cells. Written as DNA, the CDR3 is TGTGCCAGCAGAAGTGGGGACAGGGGTTACAATGAGCAGTTCTTC. As protein: CASRSGDRGYNEQFF.